This passage covers 12 T cell receptor beta chains from one sample sequenced in a study of cytomegalovirus exposure and HLA in healthy donors. PCR primers comprised 60 Vbeta and 13 Jbeta primers. Assay: immunoSEQ multiplex PCR; the TCRdb copy retains only in-frame clones and omits some. Among 150,000 to 200,000 clones listed, approximately 80% were seen once. The sample comprised PBMCs. These receptors originate from a man aged 25-45 years in good health and CMV-seropositive.

J is TRBJ2-1 and V is TRBV27; D is undetermined. Trimming took 5 bases from V and 2 from J, leaving 10 bases between them. CDR1 is MNHEY and CDR2 is SMNVEV in the germline V gene (reference sequence). The CDR3 totals 14 residues. CDR3 in DNA: TGTGCCAGCAGTCTTCCTTCTCCCTACAATGAGCAGTTCTTC. Translation gives CASSLPSPYNEQFF.

The chain is built from TRBV27 and TRBJ2-1; 9 positions agree with TRBD2. The CDR3 sequence is 13 residues long. CDR1 is MNHEY, CDR2 SMNVEV, per germline (reference sequence). The V gene end was trimmed by 7 bases and the J gene end by 10 bases; junction bases not matched to a gene: 8. The chain's CDR3 is CASKESGGLEQFF. Written as DNA, the CDR3 is TGTGCCAGCAAGGAGAGCGGGGGGTTAGAGCAGTTCTTC.

In the case of this clone: This is likely a read error, given that the CDR3 carries no conserved phenylalanine or tryptophan at its end. This chain connects TRBV2 to TRBJ2-7; 11 bases map to TRBD1. Germline-derived CDR1 and CDR2 are SNHLY and FYNNEI. The V segment lost 6 bases and the J segment 0 bases; nucleotides outside the gene matches: 1. This CDR3 has 14 residues. This CDR3 reads CASRDRGRSYEQYL. CDR3 sequence (DNA): TGTGCCAGCAGGGACAGGGGGCGCTCCTACGAGCAGTACCTC.

The chain links TRBV14 to TRBJ2-1, with 9 positions matching TRBD1. CDR3 length: 16 amino acids. Trimming took 2 bases from V and 4 from J; bases not matched to a gene: 6. The germline CDR1 and CDR2 sequences are SGHDN and FVKESK. CDR3 amino acids: CASSQRGTGPYNEQFF. The CDR3 DNA follows: TGTGCCAGCAGCCAAAGGGGGACAGGGCCTTACAATGAGCAGTTCTTC. The full variable domain, its missing parts supplied by reference TRBV14 and TRBJ2-1, is EAGVTQFPSHSVIEKGQTVTLRCDPISGHDNLYWYRRVMGKEIKFLLHFVKESKQDESGMPNNRFLAERTGGTYSTLKVQPAELEDSGVYFCASSQRGTGPYNEQFFGPGTRLTVL.

The CDR3 bases are TGTGCCAGCAGACTAGCGCGGGGGTTTCAGCCCCAGCATTTT. Protein sequence: CASRLARGFQPQHF. The chain is built from TRBV6-5 and TRBJ1-5; the D gene is possibly TRBD1 (5 bases). V was trimmed by 6 bases and J by 6 bases, leaving 15 bases between them. Germline-derived CDR1 and CDR2 are MNHEY and SVGAGI. There are 14 residues in the CDR3.

The genes are TRBV9 and TRBJ2-3, with TRBD1 as a possible D gene (6 bases). This CDR3 is built from 14 residues. Trimming pared 1 base from V and 4 bases from J, leaving 10 bases between. Germline CDR1 and CDR2: SGDLS and YYNGEE. In DNA form, the CDR3 reads TGTGCCAGCAGCGTACTTTCAGGGGCAGATACGCAGTATTTT. Amino acids: CASSVLSGADTQYF.

V is TRBV27 and J is TRBJ1-1, with D unclear. Germline lookup yields CDR1 MNHEY and CDR2 SMNVEV (reference sequence). The length of the CDR3 is 14 residues. The V and J ends lost 4 bases and 0 bases respectively, with 9 bases between them. The CDR3 nucleotides read TGTGCCAGCAGTTATCGGAGCCTGAACACTGAAGCTTTCTTT. Protein: CASSYRSLNTEAFF.

The chain combines TRBV6-5 with TRBJ1-1, with 11 positions matching TRBD1. Trimming cost V 0 bases and J 11 bases; bases outside gene matches: 8. This CDR3 contains 15 residues. Germline values: CDR1 MNHEY, CDR2 SVGAGI. The CDR3 sequence is CASSYSDSGTGGAFF. The CDR3 DNA sequence: TGTGCCAGCAGTTACTCGGACTCCGGGACAGGGGGGGCTTTCTTT.

Points on this clone: A read error may produce the germline difference seen at one junction end. The J gene is TRBJ2-1, the V gene TRBV2; TRBD2 agrees at 14 bases. The CDR3 sequence is 17 residues long. The germline V gene encodes CDR1 SNHLY and CDR2 FYNNEI. In DNA, the CDR3 is TGTGCCAGCAGCGAAGGACTAGCGGGGGGACTATACAATGAGCAGTTCTTC. Translating gives CASSEGLAGGLYNEQFF.

V usage is TRBV28 and J usage is TRBJ1-2, with D possibly TRBD1 on 5 matching bases. Trimming left V 5 bases short and J 8 bases short, with 15 bases between. The CDR3 length is 13 residues. Per the germline V gene, CDR1 is MDHEN and CDR2 is SYDVKM. The CDR3, as DNA: TGTGCCAGCAGTGGGGGGTTGGGGCAGGGCTACACCTTC. This codes for CASSGGLGQGYTF.

The chain couples TRBV19 to TRBJ2-5, with TRBD2 matching 7 bases. Germline-derived CDR1 and CDR2 are LNHDA and SQIVND (reference sequence). V dropped 5 bases and J dropped 3; count of bases not matched to a gene: 9. This CDR3 region has 15 residues. CDR3 in DNA: TGTGCCAGTAGTTCTAGCGGAGGGAACGAAGAGACCCAGTACTTC. Its translation: CASSSSGGNEETQYF. The whole variable domain, filled in from reference TRBV19 and TRBJ2-5, reads DGGITQSPKYLFRKEGQNVTLSCEQNLNHDAMYWYRQDPGQGLRLIYYSQIVNDFQKGDIAEGYSVSREKKESFPLTVTSAQKNPTAFYLCASSSSGGNEETQYFGPGTRLLVL.

In nucleotides, the CDR3 is TGCGCCAGCAGCTTGGATAGTGGCACTGAAGCTTTCTTT. Encoded protein: CASSLDSGTEAFF. The V gene is TRBV5-1, the J gene TRBJ1-1, with D unclear. The CDR3 is made up of 13 amino acids. Germline CDR1 is SGHRS and CDR2 is YFSETQ. Trimming stripped 0 bases from V and 4 bases from J, with 7 bases between.